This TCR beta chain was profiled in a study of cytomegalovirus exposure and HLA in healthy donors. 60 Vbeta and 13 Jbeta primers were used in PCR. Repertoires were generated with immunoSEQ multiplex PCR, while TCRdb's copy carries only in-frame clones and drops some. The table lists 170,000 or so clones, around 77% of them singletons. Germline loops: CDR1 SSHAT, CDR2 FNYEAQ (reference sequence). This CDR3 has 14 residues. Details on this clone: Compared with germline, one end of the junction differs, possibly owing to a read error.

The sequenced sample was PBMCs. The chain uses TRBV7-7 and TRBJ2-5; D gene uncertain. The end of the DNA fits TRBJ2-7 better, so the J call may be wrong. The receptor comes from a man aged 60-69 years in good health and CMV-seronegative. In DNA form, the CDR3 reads TGTGCTAGCAGCCCCGACTTGAGCTCCTACGAGCAGTACTTC. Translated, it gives CASSPDLSSYEQYF.